This TCR beta chain was observed in a study of blood T cell repertoires in COVID-19. At the level of the study: Acute and convalescent COVID-19 samples came from the United States, Italy and Spain. Sources were T cells, B-cell-depleted T cells, or PBMCs; the material itself was cDNA or gDNA.

This clone was counted a few times. Per the original methods: Researchers report that nucleated cell counts were estimated from reference gene primer amplification. Repertoires were generated with immunoSEQ multiplex PCR, while TCRdb's copy carries only in-frame clones and drops some. That table is the source of V, J and clone size, and D and trimming were worked out from the DNA. The table records about 120,000 clones, 72% of them present only once. There are 13 residues in the CDR3. Germline V gene lookup returns CDR1 SNHLY and CDR2 FYNNEI. Trimming stripped 7 bases from V and 2 bases from J, with 11 bases between.

The gene calls are TRBV2 and TRBJ2-5, with D unclear. The origin of this receptor is an older woman with acute or convalescent COVID-19. Sequenced material: peripheral blood. This CDR3 is CASKAAAQETQYF. In nucleotides, the CDR3 is TGTGCCAGCAAGGCGGCGGCTCAAGAGACCCAGTACTTC.